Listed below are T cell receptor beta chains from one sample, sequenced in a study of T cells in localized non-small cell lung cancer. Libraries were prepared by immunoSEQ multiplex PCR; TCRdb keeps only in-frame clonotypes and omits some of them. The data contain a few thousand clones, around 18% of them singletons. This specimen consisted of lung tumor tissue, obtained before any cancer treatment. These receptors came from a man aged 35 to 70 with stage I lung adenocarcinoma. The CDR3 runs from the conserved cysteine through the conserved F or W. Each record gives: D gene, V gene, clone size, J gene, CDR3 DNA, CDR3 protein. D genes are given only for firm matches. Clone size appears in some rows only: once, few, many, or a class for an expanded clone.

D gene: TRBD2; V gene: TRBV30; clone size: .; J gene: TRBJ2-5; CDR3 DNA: TGTGCCTGGAGAGGGGGGGCTAGCGGGAGCCAAGAGACCCAGTACTTC; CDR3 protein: CAWRGGASGSQETQYF
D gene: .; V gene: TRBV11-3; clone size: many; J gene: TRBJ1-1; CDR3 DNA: TGTGCCAGCAGCGTACGTCCGAGGGGATACACTGAAGCTTTCTTT; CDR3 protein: CASSVRPRGYTEAFF
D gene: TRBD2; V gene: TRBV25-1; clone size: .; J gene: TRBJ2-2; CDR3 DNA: TGTGCCAGCTTGGGGACTAGCGGGAGGGCCCGGCCCGGGGAGCTGTTTTTT; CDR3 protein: CASLGTSGRARPGELFF
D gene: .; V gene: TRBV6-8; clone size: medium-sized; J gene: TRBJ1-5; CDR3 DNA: TGTGCCAGCAGTGCCGTTAGACATCCGGATCAGCCCCAGCATTTT; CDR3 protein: CASSAVRHPDQPQHF
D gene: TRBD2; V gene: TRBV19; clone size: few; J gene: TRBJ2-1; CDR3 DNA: TGTGCCAGTAGTATCTATCGGGAGGGTAGCTCCTACAATGAGCAGTTCTTC; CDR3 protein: CASSIYREGSSYNEQFF
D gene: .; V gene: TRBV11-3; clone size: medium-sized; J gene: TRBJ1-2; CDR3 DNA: TGTGCCAGCAGCTCGCTGAACAACCCATCTAACTATGGCTACACCTTC; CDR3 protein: CASSSLNNPSNYGYTF
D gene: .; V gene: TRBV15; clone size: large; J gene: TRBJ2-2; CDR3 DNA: TGTGCCACCAGCAGAGAACAGGGAGGCAACACCGGGGAGCTGTTTTTT; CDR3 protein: CATSREQGGNTGELFF
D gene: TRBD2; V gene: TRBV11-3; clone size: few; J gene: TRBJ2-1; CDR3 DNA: TGTGCCAGCGAGGGGCTAGCGGCCTCGGGGTCCTACAATGAGCAGTTCTTC; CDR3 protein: CASEGLAASGSYNEQFF
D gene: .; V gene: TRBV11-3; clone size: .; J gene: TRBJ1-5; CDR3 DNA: TGTGCCAGCAGCCAAGGCTCCGAGGGAATTAGCAATCAGCCCCAGCATTTT; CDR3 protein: CASSQGSEGISNQPQHF
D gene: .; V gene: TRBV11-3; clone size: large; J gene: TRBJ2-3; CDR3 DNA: TGTGCCAGCAGCTTTAGCGGAACCACAGATACGCAGTATTTT; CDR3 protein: CASSFSGTTDTQYF
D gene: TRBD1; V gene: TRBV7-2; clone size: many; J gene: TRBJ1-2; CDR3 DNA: TGTGCCAGCACCCCAGGGGGAAATTATGGCTACACCTTC; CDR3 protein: CASTPGGNYGYTF
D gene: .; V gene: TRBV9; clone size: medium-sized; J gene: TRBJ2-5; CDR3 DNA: TGTGCCAGCAGCGTAGGGACAGCACAAGAGACCCAGTACTTC; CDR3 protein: CASSVGTAQETQYF
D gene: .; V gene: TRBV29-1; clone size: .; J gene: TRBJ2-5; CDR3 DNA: TGCAGCGTTGGTGAATCGACAGGGAGGGAGACCCAGTACTTC; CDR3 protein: CSVGESTGRETQYF
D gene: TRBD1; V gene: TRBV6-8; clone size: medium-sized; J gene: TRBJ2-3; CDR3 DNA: TGTGCCAGCAGTTACCTCCGGGGGACAGGGGTAACTAGCACAGATACGCAGTATTTT; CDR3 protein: CASSYLRGTGVTSTDTQYF
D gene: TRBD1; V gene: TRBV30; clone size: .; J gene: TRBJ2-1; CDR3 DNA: TGTGCCTGGTCCCGGGACAGGGACAATGAGCAGTTCTTC; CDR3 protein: CAWSRDRDNEQFF
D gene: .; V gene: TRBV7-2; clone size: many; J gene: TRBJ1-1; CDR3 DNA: TGTGCCAGCAGCTCACAGGTTAACACTGAAGCTTTCTTT; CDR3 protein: CASSSQVNTEAFF
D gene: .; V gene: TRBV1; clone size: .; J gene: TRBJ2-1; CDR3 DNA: TGCGCCAGCAGCCAAGAGGCTAGCGGGGGGACCTTAATCTATGAGCAGTTCTTC; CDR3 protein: CASSQEASGGTLIYEQFF
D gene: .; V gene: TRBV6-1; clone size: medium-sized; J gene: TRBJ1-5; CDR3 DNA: TGTGCCAGCAGTGAAGGAGGGGTAGGCAATCAGCCCCAGCATTTT; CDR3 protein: CASSEGGVGNQPQHF
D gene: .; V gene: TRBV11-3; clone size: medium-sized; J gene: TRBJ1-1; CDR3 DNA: TGTGCCAGCAGCACCCAGAGGTTGAACACTGAAGCTTTCTTT; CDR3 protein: CASSTQRLNTEAFF
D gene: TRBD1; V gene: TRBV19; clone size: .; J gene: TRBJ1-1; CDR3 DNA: TGTGCCAGTAGCCTGACAGGGGTGAACACTGAAGCTTTCTTT; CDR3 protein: CASSLTGVNTEAFF
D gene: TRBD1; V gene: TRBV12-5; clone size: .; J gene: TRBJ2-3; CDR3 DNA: TGTGCTAGTGCCAAGGCTGGGACAGGGTGGGGAGATACGCAGTATTTT; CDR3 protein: CASAKAGTGWGDTQYF
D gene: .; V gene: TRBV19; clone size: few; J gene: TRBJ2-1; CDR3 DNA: TGTGCCAGTAGTATAGCCTACGGGGGGCACTATGAGCAGTTCTTC; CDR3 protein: CASSIAYGGHYEQFF
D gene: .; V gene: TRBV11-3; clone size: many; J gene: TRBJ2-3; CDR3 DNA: TGTGCCAGCAGCTTAATGGGTGGTACTAGCACAGATACGCAGTATTTT; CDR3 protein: CASSLMGGTSTDTQYF
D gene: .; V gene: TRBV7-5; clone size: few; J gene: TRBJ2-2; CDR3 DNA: TGTGCCAGCTTTAGCGGGAGGGCGGTCACCGGGGAGCTGTTTTTT; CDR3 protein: CASFSGRAVTGELFF
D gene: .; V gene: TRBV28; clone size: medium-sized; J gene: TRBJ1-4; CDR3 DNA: TGTGCCAGCAGTACAGGGCAATGGAATGAAAAACTGTTTTTT; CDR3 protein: CASSTGQWNEKLFF
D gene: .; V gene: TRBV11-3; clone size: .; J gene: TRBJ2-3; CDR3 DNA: TGTGCCAGCAGCTTGAGGCCTAGCGACCTCGCAGATACGCAGTATTTT; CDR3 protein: CASSLRPSDLADTQYF
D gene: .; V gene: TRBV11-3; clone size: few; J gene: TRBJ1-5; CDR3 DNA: TGTGCCAGCAGCTTACTCGCCCGTCGGGCGTCGGGCAGGGACTATCAGCCCCAGCATTTT; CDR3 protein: CASSLLARRASGRDYQPQHF
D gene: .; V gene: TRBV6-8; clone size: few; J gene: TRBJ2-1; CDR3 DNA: TGTGCCAGCAGCCCCCTAGCTAATGAGCAGTTCTTC; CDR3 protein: CASSPLANEQFF
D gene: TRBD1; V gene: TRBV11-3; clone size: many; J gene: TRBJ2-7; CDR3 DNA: TGTGCCAGCAGCTTAGTAGGGGGACAGGGGGTGTACGAGCAGTACTTC; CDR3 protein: CASSLVGGQGVYEQYF
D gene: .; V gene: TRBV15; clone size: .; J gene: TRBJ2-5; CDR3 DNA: TGTGCCACCAGCAGAGTAAGCGAGCAAGAGACCCAGTACTTC; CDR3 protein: CATSRVSEQETQYF
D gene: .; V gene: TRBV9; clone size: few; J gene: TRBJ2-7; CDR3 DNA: TGTGCCAGCAGTGAGCCCAGGCCTCCCTACGAGCAGTACTTC; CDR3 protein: CASSEPRPPYEQYF
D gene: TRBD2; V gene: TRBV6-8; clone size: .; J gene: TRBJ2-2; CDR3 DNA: TGTGCCATCAGCGGGACTAGCGGGAGCGAGCTGTTTTTT; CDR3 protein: CAISGTSGSELFF
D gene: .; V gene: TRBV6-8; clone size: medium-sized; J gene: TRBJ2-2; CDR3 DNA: TGTGCCAGCAGTGACACGAACACCGGGGAGCTGTTTTTT; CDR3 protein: CASSDTNTGELFF
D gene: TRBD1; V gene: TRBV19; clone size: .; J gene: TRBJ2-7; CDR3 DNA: TGTGCCAGTAGTGGCCGACAGGGGGCCTACGAGCAGTACTTC; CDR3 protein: CASSGRQGAYEQYF
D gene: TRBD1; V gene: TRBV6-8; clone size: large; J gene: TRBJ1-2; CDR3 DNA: TGTGCCAGCAGTTACGGGACAGGGGGCAATGGCTACACCTTC; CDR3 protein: CASSYGTGGNGYTF
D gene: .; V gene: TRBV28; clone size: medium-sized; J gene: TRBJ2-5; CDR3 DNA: TGTGCCAGCAGTCCTTTAAGTACAGCATCTCAAGAGACCCAGTACTTC; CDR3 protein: CASSPLSTASQETQYF
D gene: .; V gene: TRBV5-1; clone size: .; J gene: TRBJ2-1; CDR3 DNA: TGCGCCAGCAGCTCCCCGGGCCTAGGCGATGAGCAGTTCTTC; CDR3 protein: CASSSPGLGDEQFF
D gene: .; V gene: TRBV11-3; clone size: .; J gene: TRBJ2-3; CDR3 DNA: TGTGCCAGCAGCTTAAGTGGGGGAGCAGATACGCAGTATTTT; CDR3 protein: CASSLSGGADTQYF
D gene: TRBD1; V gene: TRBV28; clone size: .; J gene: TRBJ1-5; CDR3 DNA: TGTGTCGCAGGGACAGTTGTACAGCCCCAGCATTTT; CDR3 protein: CVAGTVVQPQHF
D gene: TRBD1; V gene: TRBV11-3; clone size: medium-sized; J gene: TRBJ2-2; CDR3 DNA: TGTGCCAGCAGCGGACAGGGGGGCACCGGGGAGCTGTTTTTT; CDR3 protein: CASSGQGGTGELFF